The clone carrying this T cell receptor (beta chain) was recorded only once. Its antigen remains unidentified. At one end the junction does not follow the germline gene, possibly because of a read error. With a constant-region primer, TCR beta cDNA was made from roughly 500 ng of total RNA. Construction of TCR beta libraries relied on three successive nested multiplex PCR rounds employing slightly modified ARM-PCR. The first two PCR rounds used TRBV1-TRBV30 primers with a Cbeta primer, approximately 9 cycles each. TCRdb reanalysed the multiplex PCR reads using MiXCR and keeps one entry per CDR3 protein. The table records some 55,000 distinct CDR3 sequences, about three quarters of them present only once. The data belong to a study of tumor-infiltrating lymphocytes in primary liver carcinoma. Across the study: Samples had roughly 3.5 to 8 million productive TCRbeta reads, comparable between tissue types.

Study-wide results and limits: The overlap of tumor-adjacent and tumor-blood pairs was smaller than that of tumor region pairs.

RNA and DNA were co-extracted from roughly 20-30 mg of unsorted bulk tissue. Tumor samples all exceeded 75% viable tumor cells. The CDR3 extends over 11 amino acids. Germline V CDR1 and CDR2: SQVTM, ANQGSEA. The chain couples TRBV29-1 to TRBJ2-7; no firm D call. The sequence was obtained from a man aged 35 to 55 with primary liver carcinoma and hepatitis B virus infection. What was sequenced was liver tumor tissue from sampling region 2. Subset given: tumor region T2, inferior pole. The CDR3 loop reads CSGSIVYVQYF. The CDR3 DNA reads as TGCAGCGGAAGTATTGTCTACGTGCAGTACTTC.